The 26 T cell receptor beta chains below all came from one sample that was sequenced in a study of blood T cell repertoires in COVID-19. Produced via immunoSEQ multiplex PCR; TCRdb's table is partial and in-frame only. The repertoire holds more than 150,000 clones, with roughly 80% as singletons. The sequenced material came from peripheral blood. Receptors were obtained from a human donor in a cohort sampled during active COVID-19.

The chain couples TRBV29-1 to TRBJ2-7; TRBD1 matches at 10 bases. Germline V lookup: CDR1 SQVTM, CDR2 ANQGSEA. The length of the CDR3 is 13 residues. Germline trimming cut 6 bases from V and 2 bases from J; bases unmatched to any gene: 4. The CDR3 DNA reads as TGCAGCGTACGACAGGGGGCTACCTACGAGCAGTACTTC. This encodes CSVRQGATYEQYF.

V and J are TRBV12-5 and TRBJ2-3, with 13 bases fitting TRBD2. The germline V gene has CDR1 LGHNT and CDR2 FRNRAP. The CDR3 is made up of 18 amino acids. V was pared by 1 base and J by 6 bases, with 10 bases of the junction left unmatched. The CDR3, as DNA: TGTGCTAGTGGTTTGGCCTATCGACTAGCGGGGGGATTGGATACGCAGTATTTT. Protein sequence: CASGLAYRLAGGLDTQYF.

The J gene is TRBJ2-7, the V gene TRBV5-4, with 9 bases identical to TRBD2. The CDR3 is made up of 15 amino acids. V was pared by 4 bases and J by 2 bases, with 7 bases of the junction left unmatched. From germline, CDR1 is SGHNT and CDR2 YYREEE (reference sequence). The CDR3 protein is CASSRGGARPYEQYF. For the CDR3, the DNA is TGTGCCAGCAGCCGCGGGGGGGCAAGGCCCTACGAGCAGTACTTC.

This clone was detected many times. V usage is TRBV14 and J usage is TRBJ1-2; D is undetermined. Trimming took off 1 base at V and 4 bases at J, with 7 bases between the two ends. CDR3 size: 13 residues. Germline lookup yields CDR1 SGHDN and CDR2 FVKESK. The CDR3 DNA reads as TGTGCCAGCAGCCAAGGAGGAAGCTATGGCTACACCTTC. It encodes CASSQGGSYGYTF.

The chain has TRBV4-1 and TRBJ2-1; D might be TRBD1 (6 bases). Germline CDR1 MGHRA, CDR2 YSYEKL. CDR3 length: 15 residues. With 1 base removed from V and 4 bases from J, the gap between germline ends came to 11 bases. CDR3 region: CASSQVLDRYNEQFF. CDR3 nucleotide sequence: TGCGCCAGCAGCCAAGTCCTGGACAGATACAATGAGCAGTTCTTC.

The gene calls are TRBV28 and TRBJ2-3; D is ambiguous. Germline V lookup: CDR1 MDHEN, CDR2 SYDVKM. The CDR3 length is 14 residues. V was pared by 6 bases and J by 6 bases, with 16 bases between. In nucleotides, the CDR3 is TGTGCCAGCAGCCCGAACTTTAGTGCGGATACGCAGTATTTT. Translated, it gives CASSPNFSADTQYF.

The chain's CDR3 is CSVGGGALIETQYF. Written as DNA, the CDR3 is TGCAGCGTTGGCGGGGGGGCCTTAATTGAGACCCAGTACTTC. The gene calls are TRBV29-1 and TRBJ2-5, with TRBD2 identical over 9 bases. V gave up 4 bases and J gave up 5 bases; unmatched junction bases: 8. This CDR3 has 14 amino acids. Germline CDR1 and CDR2: SQVTM and ANQGSEA.

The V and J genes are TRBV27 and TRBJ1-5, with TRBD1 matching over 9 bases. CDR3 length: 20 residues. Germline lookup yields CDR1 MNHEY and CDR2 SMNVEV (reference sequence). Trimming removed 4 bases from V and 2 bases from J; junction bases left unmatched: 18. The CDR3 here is CASSSVTLGQGTLGNQPQHF. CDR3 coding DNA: TGTGCCAGCAGTTCCGTGACATTGGGACAGGGTACGTTGGGCAATCAGCCCCAGCATTTT.

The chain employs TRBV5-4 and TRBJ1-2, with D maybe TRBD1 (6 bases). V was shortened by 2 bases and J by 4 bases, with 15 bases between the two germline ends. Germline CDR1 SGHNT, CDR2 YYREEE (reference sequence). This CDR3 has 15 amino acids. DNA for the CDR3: TGTGCCAGCAGCTTAAGGGCAGGGGATAGCTATGGCTACACCTTC. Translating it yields CASSLRAGDSYGYTF.

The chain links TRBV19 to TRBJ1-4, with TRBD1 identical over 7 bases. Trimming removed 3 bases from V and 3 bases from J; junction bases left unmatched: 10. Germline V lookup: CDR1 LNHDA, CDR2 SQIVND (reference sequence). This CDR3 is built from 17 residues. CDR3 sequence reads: CASSILGQSLSNEKLFF. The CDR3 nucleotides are TGTGCCAGTAGTATTCTGGGACAGTCCCTCTCTAATGAAAAACTGTTTTTT.

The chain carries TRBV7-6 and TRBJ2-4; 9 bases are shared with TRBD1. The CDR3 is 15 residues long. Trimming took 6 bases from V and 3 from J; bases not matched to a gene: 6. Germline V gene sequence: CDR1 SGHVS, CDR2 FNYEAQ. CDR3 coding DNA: TGTGCCAGCAGTCCGACAGGGGGTAGCAAAAACATTCAGTACTTC. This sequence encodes CASSPTGGSKNIQYF.

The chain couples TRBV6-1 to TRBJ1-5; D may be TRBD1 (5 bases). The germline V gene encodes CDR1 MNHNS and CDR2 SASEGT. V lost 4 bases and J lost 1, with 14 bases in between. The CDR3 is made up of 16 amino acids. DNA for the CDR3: TGTGCCAGCAGTGCCCTGGTGGGGGGGAGCAATCAGCCCCAGCATTTT. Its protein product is CASSALVGGSNQPQHF.

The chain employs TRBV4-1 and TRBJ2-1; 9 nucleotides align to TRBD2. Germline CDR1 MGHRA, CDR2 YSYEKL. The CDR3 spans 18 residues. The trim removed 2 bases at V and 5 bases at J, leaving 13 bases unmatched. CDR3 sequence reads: CASSQSLRAGGRDNEQFF. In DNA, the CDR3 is TGCGCCAGCAGCCAATCCCTCCGAGCGGGGGGTCGTGACAATGAGCAGTTCTTC.

The CDR3 bases are TGTGCCAGCACCCAAGGACTTAGCACAGATACGCAGTATTTT. It yields the protein CASTQGLSTDTQYF. This chain links TRBV6-5 with TRBJ2-3; TRBD2 might be the D (5 bases). Germline V lookup: CDR1 MNHEY, CDR2 SVGAGI. The CDR3 loop spans 14 amino acids. The germline V and J ends were trimmed by 7 bases and 0 bases, with 11 bases remaining between them.

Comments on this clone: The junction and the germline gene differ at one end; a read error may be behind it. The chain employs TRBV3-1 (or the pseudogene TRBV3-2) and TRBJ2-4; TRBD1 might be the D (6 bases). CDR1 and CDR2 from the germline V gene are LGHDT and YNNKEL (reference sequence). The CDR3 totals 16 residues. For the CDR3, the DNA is TGTGCCAGCACCCAAGGACAGCTTCTAGCCAAAAACATTCAGTACTTC. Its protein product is CASTQGQLLAKNIQYF.

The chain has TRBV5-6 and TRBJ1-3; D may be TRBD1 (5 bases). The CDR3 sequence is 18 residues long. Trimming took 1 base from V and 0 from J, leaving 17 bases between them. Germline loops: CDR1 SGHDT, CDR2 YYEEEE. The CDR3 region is CASSLRFGGRSSGNTIYF. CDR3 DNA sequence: TGTGCCAGCAGCTTGAGGTTCGGGGGTAGGAGCTCTGGAAACACCATATATTTT.

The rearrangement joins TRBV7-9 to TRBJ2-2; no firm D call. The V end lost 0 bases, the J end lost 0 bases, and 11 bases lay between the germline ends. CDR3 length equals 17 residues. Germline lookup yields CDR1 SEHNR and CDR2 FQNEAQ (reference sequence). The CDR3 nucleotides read TGTGCCAGCAGCTTAGCCTTTCTAGACGCGAACACCGGGGAGCTGTTTTTT. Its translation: CASSLAFLDANTGELFF.

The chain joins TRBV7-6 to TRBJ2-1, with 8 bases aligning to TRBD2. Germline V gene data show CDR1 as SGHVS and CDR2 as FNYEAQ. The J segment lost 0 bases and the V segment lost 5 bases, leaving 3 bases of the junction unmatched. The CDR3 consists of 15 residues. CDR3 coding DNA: TGTGCCAGCAGCCGCGGGGGGAGCTCCTACAATGAGCAGTTCTTC. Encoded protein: CASSRGGSSYNEQFF.

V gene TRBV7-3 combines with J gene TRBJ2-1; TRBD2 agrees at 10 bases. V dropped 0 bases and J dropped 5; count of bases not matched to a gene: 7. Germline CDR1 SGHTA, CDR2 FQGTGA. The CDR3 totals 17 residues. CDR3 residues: CASSLTLAGAGNNEQFF. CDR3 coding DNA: TGTGCCAGCAGCTTAACGCTAGCGGGGGCCGGGAACAATGAGCAGTTCTTC.

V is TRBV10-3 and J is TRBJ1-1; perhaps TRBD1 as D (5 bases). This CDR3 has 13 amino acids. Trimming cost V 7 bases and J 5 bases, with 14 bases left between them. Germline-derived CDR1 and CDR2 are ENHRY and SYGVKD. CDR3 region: CAITPGQGTEAFF. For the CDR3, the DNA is TGTGCCATCACCCCAGGGCAGGGTACTGAAGCTTTCTTT.

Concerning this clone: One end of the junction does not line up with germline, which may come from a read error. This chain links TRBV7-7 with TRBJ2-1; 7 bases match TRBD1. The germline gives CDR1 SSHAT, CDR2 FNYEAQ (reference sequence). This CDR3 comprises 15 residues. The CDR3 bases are TGTGCTAGCAGCCCTTGGGGTTTCCCGGGACAGGAGCAGTTCTTC. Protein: CASSPWGFPGQEQFF.

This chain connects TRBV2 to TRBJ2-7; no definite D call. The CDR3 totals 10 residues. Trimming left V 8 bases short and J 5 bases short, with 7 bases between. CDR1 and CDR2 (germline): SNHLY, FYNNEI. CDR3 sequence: CASLQDEQYF. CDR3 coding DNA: TGTGCCAGCCTTCAGGACGAGCAGTACTTC.

The CDR3 spells CASSHRVGSGNTIYF. CDR3 in DNA: TGTGCCAGCAGCCACAGGGTAGGCTCTGGAAACACCATATATTTT. The chain uses TRBV7-9 and TRBJ1-3; perhaps TRBD1 as D (6 bases). The CDR3 spans 15 residues. Per germline, CDR1 SEHNR and CDR2 FQNEAQ (reference sequence). The V end lost 5 bases, the J end lost 0 bases, and 11 bases lay between the germline ends. The full variable domain, completed using reference TRBV7-9 and TRBJ1-3, is DTGVSQNPRHKITKRGQNVTFRCDPISEHNRLYWYRQTLGQGPEFLTYFQNEAQLEKSRLLSDRFSAERPKGSFSTLEIQRTEQGDSAMYLCASSHRVGSGNTIYFGEGSWLTVV.

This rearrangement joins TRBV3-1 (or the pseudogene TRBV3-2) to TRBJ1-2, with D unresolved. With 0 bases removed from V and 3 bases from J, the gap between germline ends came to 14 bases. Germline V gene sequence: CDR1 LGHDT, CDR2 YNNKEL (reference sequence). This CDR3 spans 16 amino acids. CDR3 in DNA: TGTGCCAGCAGCCAAGATGGAGAGACCGCGTACTATGGCTACACCTTC. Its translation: CASSQDGETAYYGYTF.

For the CDR3, the DNA is TGTGCCAGCAGCGCCCCCGGGACAGGGGGCCTAGTTAGAGTAACGGATACGCAGTATTTT. It yields the protein CASSAPGTGGLVRVTDTQYF. The chain combines TRBV9 with TRBJ2-3, with TRBD1 matching 12 bases. This CDR3 is 20 amino acids long. The V segment lost 3 bases and the J segment 6 bases; nucleotides outside the gene matches: 20. Germline lookup yields CDR1 SGDLS and CDR2 YYNGEE.

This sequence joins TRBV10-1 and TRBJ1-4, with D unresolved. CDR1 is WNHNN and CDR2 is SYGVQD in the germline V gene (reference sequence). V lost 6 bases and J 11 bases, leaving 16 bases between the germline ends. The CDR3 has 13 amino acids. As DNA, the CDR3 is TGCGCCAGCAGGGGTGGAGCATCGTATAAACTGTTTTTT. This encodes CASRGGASYKLFF.